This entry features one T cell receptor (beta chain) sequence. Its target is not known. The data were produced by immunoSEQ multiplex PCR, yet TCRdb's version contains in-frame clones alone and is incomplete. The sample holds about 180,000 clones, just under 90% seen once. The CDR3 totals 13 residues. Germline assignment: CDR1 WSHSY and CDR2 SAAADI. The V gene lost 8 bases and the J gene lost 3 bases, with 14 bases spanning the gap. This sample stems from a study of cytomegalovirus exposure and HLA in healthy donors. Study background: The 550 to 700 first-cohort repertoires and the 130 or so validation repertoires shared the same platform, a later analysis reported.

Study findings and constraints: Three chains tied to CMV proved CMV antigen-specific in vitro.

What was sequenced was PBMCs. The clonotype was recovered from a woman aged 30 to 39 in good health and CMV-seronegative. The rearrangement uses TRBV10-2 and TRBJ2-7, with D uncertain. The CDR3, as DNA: TGCGCCAGCGGTCTAATGGGCAACTACGAGCAGTACTTC. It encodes CASGLMGNYEQYF.